The TCR beta chain described here comes from a study of read filtering for tumor transcriptome and immune sequencing. Study-level information: Mean patient age was about 66 years, range roughly 40 to 85; 17 male, more than 11 female. Transcriptome libraries were built from DNase-treated RNA. Revised staging placed eight or nine patients in R-ISS I, 15 to 20 in II, more than five in III. Regarding the study as a whole: Correlation between methods rose after single-read clonotypes were removed.

This clonotype was seen ten or more times. The antigen is undetermined. From roughly 0.4 ug of RNA, a library with molecular barcoded alpha/delta and beta/gamma adaptors was made. TCRdb re-analysed the reads in MiXCR, keeping a single row per CDR3 protein. The table has 43,000 or so distinct CDR3 sequences, roughly 12% seen once. The sequencing sample was made of a population of CD138-negative cells sorted from bone marrow. The origin of this receptor is a donor aged 40 or over with multiple myeloma.

In DNA form, the CDR3 reads TGCAGTGCTAGATTACAGGGGGCGCGGAATCAGCCCCAGCATTTT. Translated, it gives CSARLQGARNQPQHF. V gene TRBV20-1 combines with J gene TRBJ1-5; 9 nucleotides line up with TRBD1. CDR1 is DFQATT and CDR2 is SNEGSKA in the germline V gene (reference sequence). V lost 2 bases and J lost 4; bases outside the gene matches: 6. The CDR3 has 15 amino acids.